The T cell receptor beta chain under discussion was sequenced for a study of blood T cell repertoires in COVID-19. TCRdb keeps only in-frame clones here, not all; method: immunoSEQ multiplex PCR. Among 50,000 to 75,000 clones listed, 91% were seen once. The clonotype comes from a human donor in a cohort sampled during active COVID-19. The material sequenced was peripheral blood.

The CDR3 coding sequence is TGTGCCAGTAGTATAGTGGCCCGAACGGGCGGGGAGCTGTTTTTT. The encoded protein is CASSIVARTGGELFF. The J gene is TRBJ2-2, the V gene TRBV19, with unresolved D. Between the trimmed V and J ends, which lost 1 base and 7 bases, there was a span of 13 bases. Germline loops: CDR1 LNHDA, CDR2 SQIVND (reference sequence). This CDR3 is 15 amino acids long. Full variable domain (outside the CDR3, taken from reference TRBV19 and TRBJ2-2): DGGITQSPKYLFRKEGQNVTLSCEQNLNHDAMYWYRQDPGQGLRLIYYSQIVNDFQKGDIAEGYSVSREKKESFPLTVTSAQKNPTAFYLCASSIVARTGGELFFGEGSRLTVL.